This TCR beta chain came from a study of T cells in Graves' hyperthyroidism and ophthalmopathy. The CDR3 has 13 residues. Trimming removed 4 bases from V and 4 bases from J, with 9 bases in between. Germline CDR1 and CDR2: MGHDK and SYGVNS. RNA transcripts gave rise to amplified TCR beta CDR3 regions. Using the HTBI primer set, a first-round RT-PCR was run on the TCR CDR3. TCRdb passed the multiplex PCR reads through MiXCR, listing each CDR3 protein once. The top ten clones hold about 6% of a sample with 40,000 or so distinct CDR3 sequences, roughly 50% of them seen once. This TCR was sampled from a woman between 50 and 59 years old with Graves' hyperthyroidism that later progressed to Graves' ophthalmopathy. This rearrangement joins TRBV25-1 to TRBJ2-3, with D hard to call. Source material: blood. The chain's CDR3 is CASSGDYADTQYF. The CDR3 region has the DNA TGTGCCAGCAGTGGAGATTACGCAGATACGCAGTATTTT.